These 5 T cell receptor beta chains originate from one sample sequenced in a study of PD-L1 blockade in urothelial cancer. The protocol was immunoSEQ multiplex PCR, while the TCRdb copy is restricted to in-frame clones and leaves out a portion. This table has about 95,000 clones, about nine tenths appearing once. Documented time point: pretreatment peripheral blood. Source: PBMCs, taken around atezolizumab (anti-PD-L1) treatment. These receptors all come from a man between 60 and 75 years old with urothelial cancer.

This clone showed up just once. The chain joins TRBV5-1 to TRBJ1-1; TRBD1 might be the D (5 bases). CDR3 length: 15 residues. Germline V gene sequence: CDR1 SGHRS, CDR2 YFSETQ. V lost 4 bases, J lost 3 bases, and 16 bases lay in between. The DNA of the CDR3 is TGCGCCAGCAGCCAGCGGATGGGGGGGGACACTGAAGCTTTCTTT. This translates into CASSQRMGGDTEAFF. The full variable domain, in which reference TRBV5-1 and TRBJ1-1 provide the parts outside the CDR3, is KAGVTQTPRYLIKTRGQQVTLSCSPISGHRSVSWYQQTPGQGLQFLFEYFSETQRNKGNFPGRFSGRQFSNSRSEMNVSTLELGDSALYLCASSQRMGGDTEAFFGQGTRLTVV.

The V and J genes are TRBV28 and TRBJ2-7; perhaps TRBD1 as D (6 bases). Trimming cost V 7 bases and J 6 bases, with 16 bases left between them. The CDR3 extends over 13 amino acids. Per germline, CDR1 MDHEN and CDR2 SYDVKM. The CDR3: CASTTPQGFEQYF. The CDR3 nucleotides read TGTGCCAGCACCACCCCACAGGGATTCGAGCAGTACTTC.

The chain carries TRBV4-2 and TRBJ1-2, with a weak D call TRBD1 (5 bases). Per the germline V gene, CDR1 is LGHNA and CDR2 is YNFKEQ. The CDR3 is made up of 14 amino acids. The germline V and J ends were trimmed by 0 bases and 4 bases, with 9 bases remaining between them. The CDR3 nucleotides are TGTGCCAGCAGCCAAGATGGGGGGACCTATGGCTACACCTTC. Its translation is CASSQDGGTYGYTF.

This rearrangement joins TRBV6-5 to TRBJ1-4; perhaps TRBD1 as D (6 bases). Germline V gene sequence: CDR1 MNHEY, CDR2 SVGAGI. V dropped 2 bases and J dropped 6 bases, with 13 bases sitting between them. The CDR3 is 15 residues long. DNA of the CDR3: TGTGCCAGCAGTTACGGGGGCAGGGTGGATGAAAAACTGTTTTTT. Amino acid sequence: CASSYGGRVDEKLFF.

The chain combines TRBV7-2 with TRBJ2-1, with a possible D match to TRBD2 (5 bases). The V and J ends lost 5 bases and 3 bases respectively, with 8 bases between them. Germline V lookup: CDR1 SGHTA, CDR2 FQGNSA. CDR3 length equals 13 residues. The CDR3 coding sequence is TGTGCCAGCAGCGAAACTAGCTACAATGAGCAGTTCTTC. It encodes CASSETSYNEQFF.